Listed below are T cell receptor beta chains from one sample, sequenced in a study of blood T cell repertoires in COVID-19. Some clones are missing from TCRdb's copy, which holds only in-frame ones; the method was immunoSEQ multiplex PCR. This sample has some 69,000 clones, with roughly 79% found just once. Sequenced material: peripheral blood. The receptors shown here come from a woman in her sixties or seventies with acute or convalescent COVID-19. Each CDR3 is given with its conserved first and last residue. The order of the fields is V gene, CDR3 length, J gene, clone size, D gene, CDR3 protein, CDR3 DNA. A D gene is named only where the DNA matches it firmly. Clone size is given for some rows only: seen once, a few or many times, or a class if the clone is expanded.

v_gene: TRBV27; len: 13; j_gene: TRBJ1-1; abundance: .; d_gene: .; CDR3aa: CASRTTRSTEAFF; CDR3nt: TGTGCCAGCAGAACGACAAGAAGCACTGAAGCTTTCTTT
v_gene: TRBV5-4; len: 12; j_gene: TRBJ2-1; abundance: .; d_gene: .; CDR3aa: CASSLTDNEQFF; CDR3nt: TGTGCCAGCAGCCTGACAGACAATGAGCAGTTCTTC
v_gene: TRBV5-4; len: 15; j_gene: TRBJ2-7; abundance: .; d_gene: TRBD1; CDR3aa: CASSPGTGAKYEQYF; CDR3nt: TGTGCCAGCAGCCCGGGAACAGGGGCCAAGTACGAGCAGTACTTC
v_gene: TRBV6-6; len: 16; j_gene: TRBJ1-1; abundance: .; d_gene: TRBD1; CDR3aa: CASSHGTGVSGTEAFF; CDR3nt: TGTGCCAGCAGTCACGGGACAGGGGTCAGTGGCACTGAAGCTTTCTTT
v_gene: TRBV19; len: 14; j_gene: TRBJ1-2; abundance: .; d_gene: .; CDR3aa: CASQDILPAYGYTF; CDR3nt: TGTGCCAGTCAGGATATCCTGCCTGCCTATGGCTACACCTTC
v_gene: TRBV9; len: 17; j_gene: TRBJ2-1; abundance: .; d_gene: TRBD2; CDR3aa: CASSAPLSGSSYNEQFF; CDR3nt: TGTGCCAGCAGCGCCCCCCTGAGCGGGAGCTCCTACAATGAGCAGTTCTTC
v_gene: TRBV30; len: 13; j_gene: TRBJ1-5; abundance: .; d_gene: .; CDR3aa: CAWRAGNNQPQHF; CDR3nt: TGTGCCTGGAGGGCAGGTAATAATCAGCCCCAGCATTTT
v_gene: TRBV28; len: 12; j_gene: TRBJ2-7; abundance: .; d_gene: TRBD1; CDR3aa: CASKGQEYEQYF; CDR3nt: TGTGCCAGCAAGGGACAGGAGTACGAGCAGTACTTC
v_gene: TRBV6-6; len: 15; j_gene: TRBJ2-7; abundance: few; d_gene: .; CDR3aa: CASSHQGTHPYEQYF; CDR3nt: TGTGCCAGCAGCCACCAAGGGACTCATCCCTACGAGCAGTACTTC
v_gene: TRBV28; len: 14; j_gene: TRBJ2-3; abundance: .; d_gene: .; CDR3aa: CASSLGANGDTQYF; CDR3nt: TGTGCCAGCAGTTTGGGAGCAAATGGGGATACGCAGTATTTT
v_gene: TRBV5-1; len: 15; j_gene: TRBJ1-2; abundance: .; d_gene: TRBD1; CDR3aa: CASSLEDRGNYGYTF; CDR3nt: TGCGCCAGCAGCTTGGAGGACAGGGGGAACTATGGCTACACCTTC
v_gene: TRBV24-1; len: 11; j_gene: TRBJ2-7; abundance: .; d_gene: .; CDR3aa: CATSDSLSQYF; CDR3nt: TGTGCCACCAGTGATAGCCTATCGCAGTACTTC
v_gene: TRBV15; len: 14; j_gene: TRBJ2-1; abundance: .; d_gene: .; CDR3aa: CATSRDSRGHEQFF; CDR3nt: TGTGCCACCAGCAGAGATTCCAGGGGTCATGAGCAGTTCTTC
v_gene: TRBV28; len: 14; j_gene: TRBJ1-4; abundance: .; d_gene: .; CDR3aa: CASSFGRTNEKLFF; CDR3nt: TGTGCCAGCAGTTTCGGTCGCACTAATGAAAAACTGTTTTTT
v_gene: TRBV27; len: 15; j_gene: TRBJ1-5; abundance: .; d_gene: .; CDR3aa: CASSSHREWNQPQHF; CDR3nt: TGTGCCAGCAGTTCCCACAGGGAGTGGAATCAGCCCCAGCATTTT
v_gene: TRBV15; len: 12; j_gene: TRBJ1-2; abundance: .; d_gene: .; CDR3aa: CATSRDRGGYTF; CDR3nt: TGTGCCACCAGCAGAGATAGGGGAGGCTACACCTTC
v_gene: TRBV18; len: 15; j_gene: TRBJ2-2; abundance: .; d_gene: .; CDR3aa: CASSRNAEVTGELFF; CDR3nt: TGTGCCAGCTCACGTAATGCGGAGGTCACCGGGGAGCTGTTTTTT
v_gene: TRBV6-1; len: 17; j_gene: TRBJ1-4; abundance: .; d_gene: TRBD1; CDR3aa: CASSESGQGRTNEKLFF; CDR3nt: TGTGCCAGCAGTGAATCCGGACAGGGAAGGACTAATGAAAAACTGTTTTTT
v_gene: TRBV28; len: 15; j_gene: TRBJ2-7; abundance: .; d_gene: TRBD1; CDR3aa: CASSSAGTVSYEQYF; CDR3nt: TGTGCCAGCAGTTCAGCCGGGACAGTTTCCTACGAGCAGTACTTC
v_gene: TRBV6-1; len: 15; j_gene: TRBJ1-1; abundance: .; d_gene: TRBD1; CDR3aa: CASSEYRTGNTEAFF; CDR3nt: TGTGCCAGCAGTGAATATCGGACAGGTAACACTGAAGCTTTCTTT
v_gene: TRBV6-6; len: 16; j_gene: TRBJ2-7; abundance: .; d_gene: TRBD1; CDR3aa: CASSYIGTGGAYEQYF; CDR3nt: TGTGCCAGCAGTTACATCGGGACAGGGGGGGCCTACGAGCAGTACTTC
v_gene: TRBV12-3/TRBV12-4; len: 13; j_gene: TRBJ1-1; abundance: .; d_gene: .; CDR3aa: CASSLGPNTEAFF; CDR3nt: TGTGCCAGCAGTTTGGGGCCTAACACTGAAGCTTTCTTT
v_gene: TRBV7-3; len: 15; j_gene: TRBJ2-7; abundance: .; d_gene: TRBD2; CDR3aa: CASSRRASGFYEQYF; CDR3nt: TGTGCCAGCAGCCGACGGGCTAGCGGGTTCTACGAGCAGTACTTC
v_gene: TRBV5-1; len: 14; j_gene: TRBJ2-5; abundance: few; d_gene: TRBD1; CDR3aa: CASSLGDREGTQYF; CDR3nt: TGCGCCAGCAGCTTGGGGGACAGGGAAGGGACCCAGTACTTC
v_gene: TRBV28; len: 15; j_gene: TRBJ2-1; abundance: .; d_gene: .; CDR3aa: CATYGRSGNRNEQFF; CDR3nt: TGTGCCACCTACGGTCGGTCAGGGAATAGGAATGAGCAGTTCTTC
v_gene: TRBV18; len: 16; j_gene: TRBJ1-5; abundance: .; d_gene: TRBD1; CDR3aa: CASSPQDRGDNQPQHF; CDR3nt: TGTGCCAGCTCACCGCAGGACAGGGGTGACAATCAGCCCCAGCATTTT
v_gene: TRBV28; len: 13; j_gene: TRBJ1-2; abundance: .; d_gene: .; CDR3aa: CASSPYRDYGYTF; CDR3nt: TGTGCCAGCAGTCCCTACCGGGACTATGGCTACACCTTC
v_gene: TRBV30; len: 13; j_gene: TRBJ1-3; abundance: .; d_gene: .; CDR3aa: CACVRRRGNTIYF; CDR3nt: TGTGCCTGCGTGAGAAGGAGGGGAAACACCATATATTTT
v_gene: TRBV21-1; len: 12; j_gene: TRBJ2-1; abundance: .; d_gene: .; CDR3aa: CARPDYPNEQFF; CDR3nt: TGTGCCAGACCCGACTACCCCAATGAGCAGTTCTTC
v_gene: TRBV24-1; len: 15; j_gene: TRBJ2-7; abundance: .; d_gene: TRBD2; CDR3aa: CATSDPSGGSYEQYF; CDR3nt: TGTGCCACCAGTGATCCCTCGGGGGGCTCCTACGAGCAGTACTTC
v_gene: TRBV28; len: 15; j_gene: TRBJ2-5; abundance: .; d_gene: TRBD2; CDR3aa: CASRGVAGGAETQYF; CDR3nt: TGTGCCAGCAGGGGGGTAGCGGGAGGGGCAGAGACCCAGTACTTC
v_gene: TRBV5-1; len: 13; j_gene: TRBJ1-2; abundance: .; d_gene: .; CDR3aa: CASSLSTNYGYTF; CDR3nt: TGCGCCAGCAGCTTGAGCACTAACTATGGCTACACCTTC
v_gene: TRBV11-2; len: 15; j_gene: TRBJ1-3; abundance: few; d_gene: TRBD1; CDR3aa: CASSSGRQGGNTIYF; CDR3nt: TGTGCCAGCAGCTCTGGCCGACAGGGCGGAAACACCATATATTTT
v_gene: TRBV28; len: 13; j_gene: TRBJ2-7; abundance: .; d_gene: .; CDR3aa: CASSSLVPLEQYF; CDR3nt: TGTGCCAGCAGTTCCCTAGTTCCTCTGGAGCAGTACTTC
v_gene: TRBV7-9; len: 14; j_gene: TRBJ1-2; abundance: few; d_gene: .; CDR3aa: CASSLGWPGVGYTF; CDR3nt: TGTGCCAGCAGCTTAGGATGGCCAGGGGTTGGCTACACCTTC
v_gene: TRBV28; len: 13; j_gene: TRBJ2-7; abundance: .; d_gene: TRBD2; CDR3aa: CASSAGLWFEQYF; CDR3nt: TGTGCCAGCAGCGCGGGACTATGGTTTGAGCAGTACTTC
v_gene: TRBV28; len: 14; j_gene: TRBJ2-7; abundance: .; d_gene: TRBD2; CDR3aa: CASSRTSGRGEQYF; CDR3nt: TGTGCCAGCAGTCGTACTAGCGGGAGGGGCGAGCAGTACTTC
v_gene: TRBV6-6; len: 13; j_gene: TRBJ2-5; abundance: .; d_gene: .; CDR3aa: CASSYLFQETQYF; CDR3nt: TGTGCCAGCAGTTACTTATTCCAAGAGACCCAGTACTTC
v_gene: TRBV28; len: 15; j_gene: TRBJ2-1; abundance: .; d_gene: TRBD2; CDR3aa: CASSGWREGRNEQFF; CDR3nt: TGTGCCAGCAGTGGGTGGCGGGAGGGCCGAAATGAGCAGTTCTTC
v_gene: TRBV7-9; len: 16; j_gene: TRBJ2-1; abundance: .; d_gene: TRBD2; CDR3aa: CASSLIGASGNNEQFF; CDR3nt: TGTGCCAGCAGCTTAATCGGGGCTAGCGGGAACAATGAGCAGTTCTTC
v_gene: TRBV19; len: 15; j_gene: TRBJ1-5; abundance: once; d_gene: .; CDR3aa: CANSMRGAGNQPQHF; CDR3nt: TGTGCCAATAGTATGCGGGGGGCGGGCAATCAGCCCCAGCATTTT
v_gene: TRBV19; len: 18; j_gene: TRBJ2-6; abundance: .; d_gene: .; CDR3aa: CASSIPGSTASGANVLTF; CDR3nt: TGTGCCAGTAGTATCCCTGGATCGACAGCCTCTGGGGCCAACGTCCTGACTTTC
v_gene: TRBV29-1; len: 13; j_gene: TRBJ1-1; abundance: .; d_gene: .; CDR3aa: CSAEVRENTEAFF; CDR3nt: TGCAGCGCCGAGGTCAGGGAGAACACTGAAGCTTTCTTT
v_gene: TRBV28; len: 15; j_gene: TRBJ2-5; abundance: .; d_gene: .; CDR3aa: CASSLYGGPVETQYF; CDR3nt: TGTGCCAGCAGTTTATACGGCGGGCCTGTAGAGACCCAGTACTTC
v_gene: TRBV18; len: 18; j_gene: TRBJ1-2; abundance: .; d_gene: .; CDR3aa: CASSPGPGQSYLNYGYTF; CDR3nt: TGTGCCAGCTCACCAGGCCCCGGACAGTCTTACCTAAACTATGGCTACACCTTC
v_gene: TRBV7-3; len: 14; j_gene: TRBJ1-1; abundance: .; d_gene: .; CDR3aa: CASSLKVAGTEAFF; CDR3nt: TGTGCCAGCAGTCTAAAGGTTGCAGGGACTGAAGCTTTCTTT
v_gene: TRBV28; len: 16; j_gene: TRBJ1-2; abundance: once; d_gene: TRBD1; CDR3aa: CASSTSTGKAGGGYTF; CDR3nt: TGTGCCAGCAGTACATCGACAGGGAAGGCTGGGGGAGGCTACACCTTC
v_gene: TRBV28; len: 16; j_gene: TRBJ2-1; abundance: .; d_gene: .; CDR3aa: CASSFGGLSSNNEQFF; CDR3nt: TGTGCCAGCAGTTTTGGAGGACTGTCTTCTAACAATGAGCAGTTCTTC
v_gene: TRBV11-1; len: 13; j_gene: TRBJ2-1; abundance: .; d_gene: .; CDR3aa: CASSLGEAHEQFF; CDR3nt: TGTGCCAGCAGCTTAGGTGAAGCGCATGAGCAGTTCTTC
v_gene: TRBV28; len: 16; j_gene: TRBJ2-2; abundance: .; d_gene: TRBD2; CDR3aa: CASRGRKREIIGELFF; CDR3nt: TGTGCCAGCAGAGGTCGGAAGCGGGAGATTATCGGGGAGCTGTTTTTT
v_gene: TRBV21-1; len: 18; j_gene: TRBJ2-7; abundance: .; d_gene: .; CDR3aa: CASSKIRTSGPSPYEQYF; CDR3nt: TGTGCCAGCAGCAAAATAAGGACTAGCGGACCTAGCCCCTACGAGCAGTACTTC
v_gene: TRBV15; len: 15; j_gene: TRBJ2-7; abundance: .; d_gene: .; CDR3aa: CATSRAGTPAEEQYF; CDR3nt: TGTGCCACCAGCAGAGCTGGGACACCCGCTGAGGAGCAGTACTTC
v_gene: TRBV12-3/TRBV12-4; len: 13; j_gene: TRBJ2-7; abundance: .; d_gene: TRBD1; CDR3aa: CASRSGQGWEQYF; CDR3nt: TGTGCCAGCAGGTCGGGACAGGGTTGGGAGCAGTACTTC
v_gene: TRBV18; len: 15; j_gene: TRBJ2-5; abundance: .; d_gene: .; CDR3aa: CASSPRGGLGETQYF; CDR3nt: TGTGCCAGCTCACCACGAGGGGGTCTTGGAGAGACCCAGTACTTC
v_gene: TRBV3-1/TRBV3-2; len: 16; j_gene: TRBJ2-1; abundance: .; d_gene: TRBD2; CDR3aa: CASTELAGSSYNEQFF; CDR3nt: TGTGCCAGCACGGAACTAGCGGGTAGCTCCTACAATGAGCAGTTCTTC
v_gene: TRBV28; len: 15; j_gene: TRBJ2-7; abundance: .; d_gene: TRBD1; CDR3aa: CASKGRDRGSYEQYF; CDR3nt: TGTGCCAGCAAGGGACGGGACAGGGGTTCGTACGAGCAGTACTTC
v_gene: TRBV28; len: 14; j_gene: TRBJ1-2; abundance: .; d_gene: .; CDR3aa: CASSLGGTLPGYTF; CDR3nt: TGTGCCAGCAGTTTGGGAGGGACGCTGCCTGGCTACACCTTC